These 19 T cell receptor beta chains were sequenced from one sample in a study of T cells after yellow fever vaccination (dated by TCRdb to between 2019 and 2020). Libraries were constructed by 5' RACE. The instrument was an Illumina NovaSeq 6000. The raw public reads went through TCRdb reprocessing: fastp at Q25, MiXCR clone calling, in-frame beta chains kept. Entries are consolidated by CDR3 protein sequence, retaining the most common genes and DNA. This sample is represented by hundreds of thousands of distinct CDR3 sequences; around 4% of them were singletons. Of the sample, roughly a quarter is held by the ten largest clones. This sample's treatment or condition label indicates: live attenuated yellow fever vaccine strain. This specimen consisted of PBMCs, obtained on the day of the yellow fever booster vaccination. Source of these receptors: a man between 18 and 29 years old who received the YFV17D yellow fever vaccine.

This clonotype was counted many times. The genes are TRBV27 and TRBJ1-5; D might be TRBD1 (5 bases). Germline V CDR1 and CDR2: MNHEY, SMNVEV (reference sequence). V was clipped by 0 bases and J by 6 bases, with 15 bases between them. This CDR3 comprises 16 residues. The CDR3 sequence: CASSLSGGARRQPQHF. The CDR3 DNA sequence: TGTGCCAGCAGTTTATCGGGCGGGGCCAGACGTCAGCCCCAGCATTTT.

The rearrangement joins TRBV7-2 to TRBJ2-7; possibly TRBD1 for D (6 bases). The CDR3 is 15 amino acids. Per germline, CDR1 SGHTA and CDR2 FQGNSA. Trimming cost V 5 bases and J 3 bases, with 17 bases left between them. The CDR3: CASSEQGGRGYEQYV. The CDR3 bases are TGTGCCAGCAGCGAACAGGGCGGAAGGGGCTACGAGCAGTACGTC.

The chain combines TRBV7-6 with TRBJ2-5; D is possibly TRBD1 (6 bases). Trimming removed 6 bases from V and 7 bases from J, with 21 bases in between. The CDR3 sequence is 15 residues long. From germline, CDR1 is SGHVS and CDR2 FNYEAQ. CDR3 amino acids: CASSPTPGDQGTQYF. In nucleotides, the CDR3 is TGTGCCAGCAGTCCCACTCCAGGGGACCAGGGGACCCAGTACTTC.

This clonotype was seen ten or more times. J is TRBJ2-2 and V is TRBV6-5, with D possibly being TRBD1 (5 bases). This CDR3 contains 14 residues. With 6 bases removed from V and 4 bases from J, the gap between germline ends came to 12 bases. The V gene's germline CDR1 is MNHEY and CDR2 SVGAGI. CDR3: CASRLAGSTGELFF. CDR3 DNA: TGTGCCAGCAGACTGGCAGGGTCCACCGGGGAGCTGTTTTTT.

This clonotype was picked up many times. This chain links TRBV11-2 with TRBJ2-7; D is undetermined. Between the trimmed V and J ends, which lost 1 base and 5 bases, there was a span of 9 bases. The germline CDR1 and CDR2 sequences are SGHAT and FQNNGV. The CDR3 length is 13 residues. CDR3 protein: CASSLAVTDEQYV. CDR3 nucleotides: TGTGCCAGCAGCTTAGCTGTTACGGACGAGCAGTACGTC.

There are many counts of this clonotype. This sequence joins TRBV7-2 and TRBJ2-6; D might be TRBD1 (5 bases). V shed 2 bases and J shed 0 bases, with 11 bases lying between them. Per the germline V gene, CDR1 is SGHTA and CDR2 is FQGNSA. The CDR3 runs 17 residues. In DNA form, the CDR3 reads TGTGCCAGCAGCTTAAGGGGTCCAGCCTCTGGGGCCAACGTCCTGACTTTC. It codes for CASSLRGPASGANVLTF. Complete variable domain (other parts from reference TRBV7-2 and TRBJ2-6): GAGVSQSPSNKVTEKGKDVELRCDPISGHTALYWYRQSLGQGLEFLIYFQGNSAPDKSGLPSDRFSAERTGGSVSTLTIQRTQQEDSAVYLCASSLRGPASGANVLTFGAGSRLTVL.

In its sample, this clonotype was seen many times. V is TRBV7-2 and J is TRBJ2-1; 8 bases are a match to TRBD1. The germline CDR1 and CDR2 sequences are SGHTA and FQGNSA. V lost 4 bases to trimming and J lost 1 base; unmatched junction nucleotides: 9. The CDR3 runs 17 residues. This chain's CDR3 is CASSSARQGMSYNEQFF. CDR3 DNA sequence: TGTGCCAGCAGCTCCGCAAGACAGGGGATGTCCTACAATGAGCAGTTCTTC.

This clonotype was counted ten times or more. The J gene is TRBJ2-7, the V gene TRBV2, with 8 positions matching TRBD1. J was trimmed by 6 bases and V by 4 bases; bases with no gene match: 2. This CDR3 spans 12 amino acids. Germline V gene lookup returns CDR1 SNHLY and CDR2 FYNNEI. The CDR3 spells CASSGTGGEQYF. The CDR3 DNA is TGTGCCAGCAGTGGAACAGGGGGCGAGCAGTACTTC.

This clonotype was observed many times. The genes are TRBV6-5 and TRBJ2-7; no clear D gene. This CDR3 has 15 amino acids. V gave up 0 bases and J gave up 0 bases, with 9 bases separating them. The germline gives CDR1 MNHEY, CDR2 SVGAGI. The CDR3 nucleotides are TGTGCCAGCAGTTACTCGACCCCTCCCTCCTACGAGCAGTACTTC. Protein sequence: CASSYSTPPSYEQYF.

This clonotype was seen many times. The genes are TRBV7-2 and TRBJ2-2, with 7 bases that match TRBD1. The CDR3 runs to 14 residues. The V segment lost 5 bases and the J segment 7 bases; nucleotides outside the gene matches: 7. Germline lookup yields CDR1 SGHTA and CDR2 FQGNSA. The CDR3 DNA sequence: TGTGCCAGCAGCCTAGGGGGCGCGAACGGGGAGCTGTTTTTT. Its protein is CASSLGGANGELFF. Drawing the rest from reference TRBV7-2 and TRBJ2-2, the complete variable domain is GAGVSQSPSNKVTEKGKDVELRCDPISGHTALYWYRQSLGQGLEFLIYFQGNSAPDKSGLPSDRFSAERTGGSVSTLTIQRTQQEDSAVYLCASSLGGANGELFFGEGSRLTVL.

The chain couples TRBV11-2 to TRBJ2-4; D may be TRBD1 (6 bases). This CDR3 has 13 residues. V lost 3 bases and J 7 bases, leaving 10 bases between the germline ends. Germline V lookup: CDR1 SGHAT, CDR2 FQNNGV. In DNA form, the CDR3 reads TGTGCCAGCAGCTTGGCAGGGGCGAACATTCAGTACTTC. Its protein product is CASSLAGANIQYF. Filled out from reference TRBV11-2 and TRBJ2-4, the complete variable domain reads EAGVAQSPRYKIIEKRQSVAFWCNPISGHATLYWYQQILGQGPKLLIQFQNNGVVDDSQLPKDRFSAERLKGVDSTLKIQPAKLEDSAVYLCASSLAGANIQYFGAGTRLSVL.

This clonotype appeared a few times. The rearrangement uses TRBV29-1 and TRBJ1-2, with D possibly TRBD1 on 5 matching bases. V was cut by 3 bases and J by 8 bases, with 16 bases left in between. There are 13 residues in the CDR3. The V gene's germline CDR1 is SQVTM and CDR2 ANQGSEA. DNA of the CDR3: TGCAGCGTTGATGAGGTGCGGGGCGAAGGCTACACCTTC. Amino acid sequence: CSVDEVRGEGYTF.

This clonotype has only a few counts. The gene calls are TRBV12-3 or TRBV12-4 and TRBJ2-1; possible D gene TRBD1, 5 bases. The CDR3 has 14 amino acids. Trimming cost V 4 bases and J 9 bases, with 16 bases left between them. The CDR3 region has the DNA TGTGCCAGCAGTTCAACGCAGGGTGGGGTTGAGCAGTTCTTC. Its translation is CASSSTQGGVEQFF.

This chain joins TRBV7-2 and TRBJ1-2; D may be TRBD1 (5 bases). The V gene lost 5 bases and the J gene lost 4 bases, with 17 bases spanning the gap. Germline CDR1 is SGHTA and CDR2 is FQGNSA. The CDR3 is 15 amino acids. The CDR3 here is CASSGSTGLFYGYTF. CDR3 in DNA: TGTGCCAGCAGCGGATCTACGGGGCTTTTCTATGGCTACACCTTC.

V usage is TRBV7-2 and J usage is TRBJ1-2; D is unclear. Trimming left V 4 bases short and J 4 bases short, with 19 bases between. This CDR3 is 16 amino acids long. Germline CDR1 and CDR2: SGHTA and FQGNSA. In DNA, the CDR3 is TGTGCCAGCAGCTATCTCCTGGGAGGCCGTACCTATGGCTACACCTTC. It yields the protein CASSYLLGGRTYGYTF.

In this sample, this clonotype turned up a few times. As DNA, the CDR3 is TGTGCCAGCAGCTTAATGGCGAATCTTGGCACAGATACGCAGTATTTT. Its protein product is CASSLMANLGTDTQYF. V and J are TRBV7-3 and TRBJ2-3, with no clear D. V shed 1 base and J shed 1 base, with 12 bases lying between them. The CDR3 extends over 16 amino acids. Germline CDR1 SGHTA, CDR2 FQGTGA.

This clonotype was seen many times. The V gene is TRBV15, the J gene TRBJ2-7; 10 bases line up with TRBD2. V gave up 5 bases and J gave up 5 bases; unmatched junction bases: 9. The germline V gene has CDR1 LNHNV and CDR2 YYDKDF (reference sequence). The CDR3 extends over 15 amino acids. CDR3 nucleotide sequence: TGTGCCACCAGCGGGGCAGCGGGGGGGGGGCACGAGCAGTACTTC. It yields the protein CATSGAAGGGHEQYF.

In this sample, this clonotype turned up many times. The V call is TRBV5-8, the J call TRBJ2-6; 8 nucleotides line up with TRBD1. The CDR3 covers 16 residues. V was clipped by 0 bases and J by 4 bases; unmatched bases: 3. Germline V gene lookup returns CDR1 SGHTS and CDR2 YDEGEE. The CDR3 spells CASSLGTGPGANVLTF. The CDR3 nucleotides read TGTGCCAGCAGCTTGGGGACAGGGCCCGGGGCCAACGTCCTGACTTTC.

J is TRBJ2-1 and V is TRBV11-2; 7 bases line up with TRBD2. With V trimmed by 2 bases and J by 0 bases, 4 bases remained unmatched. The CDR3 is 16 residues long. Germline loops: CDR1 SGHAT, CDR2 FQNNGV. DNA of the CDR3: TGTGCCAGCAGCTTATCAGCGGGGCCCTCCTACAATGAGCAGTTCTTC. Encoded protein: CASSLSAGPSYNEQFF. The whole variable domain, remainder taken from reference TRBV11-2 and TRBJ2-1, is EAGVAQSPRYKIIEKRQSVAFWCNPISGHATLYWYQQILGQGPKLLIQFQNNGVVDDSQLPKDRFSAERLKGVDSTLKIQPAKLEDSAVYLCASSLSAGPSYNEQFFGPGTRLTVL.